This record concerns one TCR beta chain sequence. This clonotype has a count of ten or more. This clone's antigen is unknown. Per-nucleotide qualities are absent, and no much larger clonotype sits a single base away. This entry is derived from a study of identical twins' blood T cells (dated by TCRdb to the early 2010s). Notes on the research overall: Some 51 million Illumina reads were obtained across approximately 12 libraries, comprising six alpha-chain and six beta-chain libraries. To assess how genetics influences repertoire formation, the study used next-generation sequencing to compare the TCR alpha and beta chain repertoires of three pairs of monozygous twins. Summary of the overall study and its limitations: Independent studies were stated to be required to validate the proposed role of the TCRalpha J segment in MHC recognition during thymic selection. V gene usage, even among non-selected out-of-frame TCRbeta clonotypes, was reported to be markedly more similar within twin pairs than between unrelated donors. Because the twins were reared together, environmental influences could not be excluded as an explanation for twin similarity. Among the most abundant TCRbeta clonotypes, more CDR3 sequences were shared by each donor with her twin than with unrelated donors. The number of CDR3 clonotypes shared between two donors was mainly determined by the product of the cloneset sizes of the two donors, and no clear deviation from this trend was shown by twins.

Library creation used 5' RACE. The sequencing machine was an Illumina Genome Analyzer IIx. To prepare the RNA-based TCR cDNA libraries, a previously described protocol was followed, with several modifications. To prevent cross-contamination, barcodes specific to each sample were added to both ends of every TCR cDNA library during cDNA synthesis and amplification. The study's processing was this. Between about 95,000 and nearly 550,000 clonotypes were identified per individual, and about 2 to 3.6 million CDR3-containing reads were obtained per library. Reads with improper barcode index combinations were discarded, and clonesets were then built for each library with the MiTCR software. During the assembly of CDR3 clonotypes by MiTCR, low-quality reads were filtered or rescued and PCR and sequencing errors were corrected. Artificial out-of-frame clonotypes were mapped to in-frame sequences, with one indel allowed in the CDR3, and then removed. Similarity of V and J gene usage between donors was measured as Jensen-Shannon divergence divided by mean entropy. TCRdb cleaned the public reads at Q25 with fastp, built clones with MiXCR and kept in-frame beta chains. Every CDR3 protein is listed once, alongside the most common genes and DNA of its rows. For this entry, the V and J calls and clone size follow TCRdb and not the study's own pipeline. The sample table contains about 370,000 distinct CDR3 sequences; only one count was recorded for approximately 30% of them. The top ten hold 6.1% of the sample.

The donors were six healthy women who made up three monozygous twin pairs. Each of the three twin pairs had been raised together, and the twins in each pair were thought likely to have encountered the same infectious agents and vaccines. TCR cDNA libraries were prepared from RNA that was isolated from peripheral blood mononuclear cells. Sequencing was performed on PBMCs. This receptor was obtained from a woman aged 18-49 years in good health.

The CDR3 amino acid sequence is: CASSLGQGVSEAFF. The bases are TGTGCCAGCAGCCTAGGACAGGGCGTTTCTGAAGCTTTCTTT. The sequence is built from TRBV12-3 or TRBV12-4 and TRBJ1-1; the central 8 bases match TRBD1. Spanning cysteine to phenylalanine, the CDR3 consists of 14 amino acids. Only the CDR3 DNA is retained, 42 bases long and in frame from the first base. V is trimmed back by 6 bases and J by 6 bases, and the junction contains 9 bases that no gene match accounts for.